This T cell receptor beta chain was identified in a study of CD8 T cells in ankylosing spondylitis. Study observations and caveats: It was reported that disease-linked clones were significantly enriched in matched ankylosing spondylitis synovial fluid. The study identified a TCR beta motif of under ten highly homologous variants that appeared characteristic of ankylosing spondylitis blood. Earlier authors reported some of these motif variants in reactive arthritis synovial fluid and blood.

This clonotype showed up many times. The antigen remains undetermined. V shed 3 bases and J shed 0 bases, with 9 bases lying between them. CDR1 is DFQATT, CDR2 SNEGSKA, per germline (reference sequence). There are 14 residues in the CDR3. Scientists made TCR beta libraries using quantitative 5'-RACE with molecular barcodes. TCRdb reanalysed the 5' RACE reads using MiXCR and keeps one entry per CDR3 protein. The sample holds around 100,000 distinct CDR3 sequences, about 8.1% seen once. V is TRBV20-1 and J is TRBJ1-3; the D is unclear. This TCR came from a male donor with ankylosing spondylitis. The material sequenced was blood, either unsorted or a sorted T cell fraction (not recorded which). CDR3 in amino acids: CSASYDYSGNTIYF. CDR3 nucleotide sequence: TGCAGTGCTAGTTATGACTACTCTGGAAACACCATATATTTT.